The entry below describes one T cell receptor beta chain. The table lists this clone with a count of one. Its antigen has not been determined. Within one base of it there is no much larger clone, and no base qualities were kept. The trial excluded patients who had a history of autoimmune disease or who were on systemic immunosuppression. Peripheral blood for TCR sequencing was collected from all dose cohorts at baseline, on cycle 4 day 1, and on cycle 7 day 1. Samples were obtained from an open-label, multicenter, first-in-human phase I dose-escalation trial of ivuxolimab. Adults with locally advanced or metastatic melanoma, renal cell, hepatocellular, or head and neck squamous cell carcinoma were enrolled in the trial. Before TCR sequencing, CD4+ T cells and CD8+ T cells from peripheral blood were sorted into separate populations. This specimen belongs to a study of OX40 agonist ivuxolimab in advanced cancers. Turning to the overall study: Ivuxolimab was an agonistic, fully human IgG2 monoclonal antibody directed against OX40 (CD134), a costimulatory receptor. Intravenous ivuxolimab was administered to patients every 2 weeks at six dose levels: 0.01, 0.1, 0.3, 1.5, 3 and 10 mg/kg. Of the roughly 52 dose-escalation patients, hepatocellular carcinoma was present in about 20, melanoma in roughly 15, renal cell carcinoma in 9 and head and neck cancer in 9. The dose-escalation cohort was about 87% male with a mean age of around 64 years, ranging from about 20 to 85. Prior anti-PD-1, anti-PD-L1 or anti-CTLA-4 therapy was permitted, and 40% to 50% of dose-escalation patients had received checkpoint inhibitors. Partial responses occurred in three dose-escalation patients: two with cutaneous melanoma and one with hepatocellular carcinoma. Peripheral TCRbeta sequencing aimed to test whether ivuxolimab altered TCR sequence diversity and caused clonal T-cell expansion. The paper reports the monotherapy dose-escalation portion (N of about 47 patients) of the phase I ivuxolimab trial. General conclusions and limits of the study: Low levels of normalized T-cell clonal expansion were also shown by some nonresponding patients. At doses from 0.1 to 3.0 mg/kg, clonal expansion was seen in both CD4+ and CD8+ blood T cells between baseline and week 6. After ivuxolimab, more expanded clones were found on average in CD8+ T cells than in CD4+ T cells. In the 0.1-3.0 mg/kg groups, partial responders had among the lowest normalized peripheral clonal expansion, particularly in CD8+ T cells. The antigen specificity of the peripheral T cells that underwent clonal expansion was not determined.

Looking up the germline V gene yields CDR1 SGDLS and CDR2 YYNGEE. V is clipped by 4 bases and J by 8 bases, and the sequence between their germline boundaries is 18 bases long. Measured from the cysteine to the phenylalanine, the CDR3 is 14 residues long. The retained sequence is limited to the CDR3, 42 bases, with the frame set at the first base. Genomic DNA was isolated from the sorted cells so that the TCRbeta CDR3 region could be sequenced. TCRbeta CDR3 regions were sequenced using the immunoSEQ Assay. TCRdb obtained this table from immuneACCESS and retained in-frame rearrangements with V and J assigned. These tables miss some clones; where compared with another copy, unresolved V genes account for less than half of the shortfall, and the remainder is unexplained. This sample is represented by about 15,000 clones; 75% to 90% of them were singletons. The ten biggest clones cover about 20% of the sample.

Sequences were derived from CD4+ or CD8+ T cells sorted from blood, sampled in a trial of the OX40 agonist ivuxolimab. This chain is built from TRBV9 and TRBJ1-2; too little of a D gene remains to name it. The TCR was taken from an adult with an advanced solid tumor such as melanoma, head and neck, liver or kidney cancer. The DNA reads as follows: TGTGCCAGCAGCCCTGGATCGCGTCCGGGAGGCTACACCTTC. Its protein product is CASSPGSRPGGYTF.